These T cell receptor beta chains were read from a single sample in a study of blood T cell repertoires in COVID-19. Assay used: immunoSEQ multiplex PCR; TCRdb lists only in-frame clones, some missing. The data show 45,000 to 60,000 clones, around 85% seen once. Sample: peripheral blood. The receptors here all came from a human donor in a cohort sampled during active COVID-19. Each CDR3 is given with its conserved first and last residue. D genes are given only for firm matches. Some rows have no size entry. The others give once, few or many, or a class for an expanded clone.

J gene: TRBJ2-1; clone size: -; V gene: TRBV6-4; D gene: -; CDR3 DNA: TGTGCCAGCAGCGCCTTCGGAGGAGTGGGGCAGTTCTTC; CDR3 protein: CASSAFGGVGQFF
J gene: TRBJ1-4; clone size: -; V gene: TRBV3-1/TRBV3-2; D gene: -; CDR3 DNA: TGTGCCAGCAGCCAGAGAGAGGCGGGCTCAACTAATGAAAAACTGTTTTTT; CDR3 protein: CASSQREAGSTNEKLFF
J gene: TRBJ1-5; clone size: once; V gene: TRBV30; D gene: -; CDR3 DNA: TGTGCCTGCCTCGCAGGGAACAGCAATCAGCCCCAGCATTTT; CDR3 protein: CACLAGNSNQPQHF
J gene: TRBJ2-3; clone size: -; V gene: TRBV27; D gene: -; CDR3 DNA: TGTGCCAGCATGGGAGCGGGTTTTAAACCTAGCACAGATACGCAGTATTTT; CDR3 protein: CASMGAGFKPSTDTQYF
J gene: TRBJ2-7; clone size: -; V gene: TRBV2; D gene: TRBD2; CDR3 DNA: TGTGCCAGCAGTAGTCTAGCGGGGAGAGGCGAGCAGTACTTC; CDR3 protein: CASSSLAGRGEQYF
J gene: TRBJ2-1; clone size: -; V gene: TRBV20-1; D gene: TRBD2; CDR3 DNA: TGCAGTGCTAGTATGCCGGGGGGCTACAATGAGCAGTTCTTC; CDR3 protein: CSASMPGGYNEQFF
J gene: TRBJ2-2; clone size: once; V gene: TRBV5-4; D gene: -; CDR3 DNA: -; CDR3 protein: CASSSTSTGELFF
J gene: TRBJ2-2; clone size: -; V gene: TRBV11-1; D gene: -; CDR3 DNA: TGTGCCAGCAGCTTCGTGGGACACTTCACCGGGGAGCTGTTTTTT; CDR3 protein: CASSFVGHFTGELFF
J gene: TRBJ2-2; clone size: -; V gene: TRBV7-8; D gene: TRBD1; CDR3 DNA: TGTGCCAGCAGCCCGGGACAGGGTTTAGTCGCGAACACCGGGGAGCTGTTTTTT; CDR3 protein: CASSPGQGLVANTGELFF
J gene: TRBJ2-5; clone size: -; V gene: TRBV30; D gene: TRBD2; CDR3 DNA: TGTGCCTGGAGTTGGCGGGGGACTGGCACTACCCAGTACTTC; CDR3 protein: CAWSWRGTGTTQYF
J gene: TRBJ2-7; clone size: once; V gene: TRBV7-9; D gene: -; CDR3 DNA: TGTGCCAGCAGTATCAGTGACGAGCAGTACTTC; CDR3 protein: CASSISDEQYF
J gene: TRBJ1-1; clone size: once; V gene: TRBV18; D gene: -; CDR3 DNA: TGTGCCAGCTCACTCAGGGGAGGGATCACTGAAGCTTTCTTT; CDR3 protein: CASSLRGGITEAFF
J gene: TRBJ1-3; clone size: -; V gene: TRBV2; D gene: TRBD1; CDR3 DNA: TGTGCCAGCGGCAGGACAGGGACCAGAACTGGAAACACCATATATTTT; CDR3 protein: CASGRTGTRTGNTIYF
J gene: TRBJ2-1; clone size: -; V gene: TRBV27; D gene: TRBD2; CDR3 DNA: TGTGCCAGCAGTCCGACCGGGACTAGCGGACGACAACCGCAGTTCTTC; CDR3 protein: CASSPTGTSGRQPQFF
J gene: TRBJ1-2; clone size: -; V gene: TRBV11-2; D gene: -; CDR3 DNA: TGTGCCAGCAGCTTAGGGTGGCAGGGGTATGGCTACACCTTC; CDR3 protein: CASSLGWQGYGYTF
J gene: TRBJ2-1; clone size: -; V gene: TRBV11-3; D gene: -; CDR3 DNA: TGTGCCAGCAGCTTAGGTACGGGCAATGAGCAGTTCTTC; CDR3 protein: CASSLGTGNEQFF
J gene: TRBJ1-2; clone size: -; V gene: TRBV3-1/TRBV3-2; D gene: -; CDR3 DNA: TGTGCCAGCAGCCAAGAAAGGGGGGGCTACACCTTC; CDR3 protein: CASSQERGGYTF
J gene: TRBJ1-4; clone size: once; V gene: TRBV6-5; D gene: TRBD1; CDR3 DNA: TGTGCCAGCAGACCCGGGGACAGACAAAATGAAAAACTGTTTTTT; CDR3 protein: CASRPGDRQNEKLFF
J gene: TRBJ1-3; clone size: -; V gene: TRBV6-5; D gene: TRBD1; CDR3 DNA: TGTGCCAGCACCAGACAGGGAGGAGGAAACACCATATATTTT; CDR3 protein: CASTRQGGGNTIYF
J gene: TRBJ2-1; clone size: -; V gene: TRBV10-3; D gene: -; CDR3 DNA: TGTGCCACCCGGGGGGCCGGGGCGACGGTCTCCTACAATGAGCAGTTCTTC; CDR3 protein: CATRGAGATVSYNEQFF
J gene: TRBJ2-7; clone size: once; V gene: TRBV28; D gene: TRBD1; CDR3 DNA: TGTGCCAGCAGTTCCGGACAGGGCTACGAGCAGTACTTC; CDR3 protein: CASSSGQGYEQYF
J gene: TRBJ2-1; clone size: -; V gene: TRBV6-4; D gene: -; CDR3 DNA: TGTGCCAGCAGTGACGGACAGAGCTCCTACAATGAGCAGTTCTTC; CDR3 protein: CASSDGQSSYNEQFF
J gene: TRBJ2-3; clone size: -; V gene: TRBV18; D gene: -; CDR3 DNA: TGTGCCAGCTCACCCTTGGGACCCGGACCGGGGGAGGCAGATACGCAGTATTTT; CDR3 protein: CASSPLGPGPGEADTQYF
J gene: TRBJ2-2; clone size: -; V gene: TRBV10-3; D gene: TRBD2; CDR3 DNA: TGTGCCAGTAGGACTAGCGGGAACACCGGGGAGCTGTTTTTT; CDR3 protein: CASRTSGNTGELFF
J gene: TRBJ2-6; clone size: once; V gene: TRBV18; D gene: -; CDR3 DNA: TGTGCCAGCTCACATAGGAGCTCTGGGGCCAACGTCCTGACTTTC; CDR3 protein: CASSHRSSGANVLTF
J gene: TRBJ1-2; clone size: -; V gene: TRBV27; D gene: TRBD1; CDR3 DNA: TGTGCCAGCAGGAAGGGACAGGACTATGGCTACACCTTC; CDR3 protein: CASRKGQDYGYTF
J gene: TRBJ1-2; clone size: once; V gene: TRBV4-2; D gene: -; CDR3 DNA: TGTGCCAGCAGCCAAGCAAAAGGGGCTAACTATGGCTACACCTTC; CDR3 protein: CASSQAKGANYGYTF
J gene: TRBJ2-3; clone size: -; V gene: TRBV7-3; D gene: -; CDR3 DNA: TGTGCCAGCAGCCCTAGCCCGAGCACAGATACGCAGTATTTT; CDR3 protein: CASSPSPSTDTQYF
J gene: TRBJ2-1; clone size: -; V gene: TRBV3-1/TRBV3-2; D gene: TRBD2; CDR3 DNA: TGTGCCAGCAGCCAACTACCGGGGGGGCATTACAATGAGCAGTTCTTC; CDR3 protein: CASSQLPGGHYNEQFF
J gene: TRBJ1-5; clone size: -; V gene: TRBV4-2; D gene: -; CDR3 DNA: TGTGCCAGCAGCCAAGCGGGGAGCAATCAGCCCCAGCATTTT; CDR3 protein: CASSQAGSNQPQHF
J gene: TRBJ2-7; clone size: -; V gene: TRBV19; D gene: TRBD1; CDR3 DNA: TGTGCCAGCGCCTCGGGGACAGGGGTATACGAGCAGTACTTC; CDR3 protein: CASASGTGVYEQYF
J gene: TRBJ2-1; clone size: -; V gene: TRBV2; D gene: TRBD2; CDR3 DNA: TGTGCCAGCCTTCGACCCCGGGGGGATGAGCAGTTCTTC; CDR3 protein: CASLRPRGDEQFF
J gene: TRBJ1-6; clone size: -; V gene: TRBV3-1/TRBV3-2; D gene: -; CDR3 DNA: TGTGCCAGCAGCCCTCCGGGGTCCTATAATTCACCCCTCCACTTT; CDR3 protein: CASSPPGSYNSPLHF
J gene: TRBJ1-5; clone size: -; V gene: TRBV5-1; D gene: TRBD1; CDR3 DNA: TGCGCCAGCAGCTTAGGGGACAGAATAAATCAGCCCCAGCATTTT; CDR3 protein: CASSLGDRINQPQHF
J gene: TRBJ2-7; clone size: once; V gene: TRBV6-1; D gene: TRBD1; CDR3 DNA: TGTGCCAGCAGTGGCGGACAGGGGGGGACAAGCTCCTACGAGCAGTACTTC; CDR3 protein: CASSGGQGGTSSYEQYF
J gene: TRBJ1-1; clone size: -; V gene: TRBV29-1; D gene: TRBD1; CDR3 DNA: TGCAGCGTTTTACAGGGGACCAGCACTGAAGCTTTCTTT; CDR3 protein: CSVLQGTSTEAFF
J gene: TRBJ2-3; clone size: -; V gene: TRBV4-2; D gene: TRBD2; CDR3 DNA: TGTGCCAGCAGCCAACTAGCGGATCGCGCAGATACGCAGTATTTT; CDR3 protein: CASSQLADRADTQYF
J gene: TRBJ1-2; clone size: few; V gene: TRBV7-2; D gene: -; CDR3 DNA: TGTGCCAGCAGCTTAGACCGGGCAGCGGATGGCTACACCTTC; CDR3 protein: CASSLDRAADGYTF
J gene: TRBJ1-1; clone size: -; V gene: TRBV25-1; D gene: TRBD1; CDR3 DNA: TGTGCCAGCAGTGAAACAGGGGGAAGGACTGAAGCTTTCTTT; CDR3 protein: CASSETGGRTEAFF
J gene: TRBJ1-5; clone size: few; V gene: TRBV4-2; D gene: -; CDR3 DNA: TGTGCCAGCAGCCAAGAGGCGGGGGCAGGCCAGCCCCAGCATTTT; CDR3 protein: CASSQEAGAGQPQHF
J gene: TRBJ1-4; clone size: -; V gene: TRBV11-2; D gene: TRBD1; CDR3 DNA: TGTGCCAGCAGCTTGGGACAGCAACCCGGTGAAAAACTGTTTTTT; CDR3 protein: CASSLGQQPGEKLFF
J gene: TRBJ2-7; clone size: -; V gene: TRBV2; D gene: -; CDR3 DNA: TGTGCCAGCAGTACAACAGGGAAGGCCTACGAGCAGTACTTC; CDR3 protein: CASSTTGKAYEQYF
J gene: TRBJ2-5; clone size: -; V gene: TRBV5-8; D gene: TRBD2; CDR3 DNA: TGTGCCAGCAAAGCGGGAGTCTACGAGACCCAGTACTTC; CDR3 protein: CASKAGVYETQYF
J gene: TRBJ1-5; clone size: -; V gene: TRBV6-5; D gene: -; CDR3 DNA: TGTGCCAGCAGAATGAGCCGGAGCAATCAGCCCCAGCATTTT; CDR3 protein: CASRMSRSNQPQHF
J gene: TRBJ1-1; clone size: -; V gene: TRBV12-3/TRBV12-4; D gene: -; CDR3 DNA: TGTGCCAGCAGTCGCCAGGAGGGGACTGAAGCTTTCTTT; CDR3 protein: CASSRQEGTEAFF
J gene: TRBJ1-2; clone size: -; V gene: TRBV28; D gene: -; CDR3 DNA: TGTGCCAGCACCTCAACGGGGGGCAACGGCTACACCTTC; CDR3 protein: CASTSTGGNGYTF
J gene: TRBJ2-4; clone size: -; V gene: TRBV29-1; D gene: -; CDR3 DNA: TGCAGCGTTGAAGATCTCGGGTGGGCCAAAAACATTCAGTACTTC; CDR3 protein: CSVEDLGWAKNIQYF
J gene: TRBJ2-7; clone size: -; V gene: TRBV29-1; D gene: -; CDR3 DNA: TGCAGCGTACAGGGTGGGTACGAGCAGTACTTC; CDR3 protein: CSVQGGYEQYF
J gene: TRBJ2-6; clone size: -; V gene: TRBV6-5; D gene: -; CDR3 DNA: TGTGCCAGCAGTTACTCGGGCAGGGCTGGGGCCAACGTCCTGACTTTC; CDR3 protein: CASSYSGRAGANVLTF
J gene: TRBJ1-2; clone size: -; V gene: TRBV5-1; D gene: -; CDR3 DNA: TGCGCCAGCAGCTTGAGTCCGGGTGAGACTGGCTACACCTTC; CDR3 protein: CASSLSPGETGYTF
J gene: TRBJ2-5; clone size: -; V gene: TRBV5-1; D gene: -; CDR3 DNA: TGCGCCAGCAGCTTGGTCGGGGGAGGAGAAGAGACCCAGTACTTC; CDR3 protein: CASSLVGGGEETQYF
J gene: TRBJ2-1; clone size: -; V gene: TRBV5-4; D gene: -; CDR3 DNA: TGTGCCAGCACCCAACCGGGACTCCCTGAGCAGTTCTTC; CDR3 protein: CASTQPGLPEQFF
J gene: TRBJ1-2; clone size: -; V gene: TRBV27; D gene: -; CDR3 DNA: TGTGCCAGTTGTCCCGAGAAGGGCTACACCTTC; CDR3 protein: CASCPEKGYTF
J gene: TRBJ2-7; clone size: once; V gene: TRBV24-1; D gene: -; CDR3 DNA: TGTGCCACCAGTGATTCCGGGACAAATTCCTACGAGCAGTACTTC; CDR3 protein: CATSDSGTNSYEQYF
J gene: TRBJ1-4; clone size: -; V gene: TRBV27; D gene: -; CDR3 DNA: TGTGCCAGCAGTTTAAGAGGGAATAATGAAAAACTGTTTTTT; CDR3 protein: CASSLRGNNEKLFF